This T cell receptor beta chain was recorded in a study of cytomegalovirus exposure and HLA in healthy donors. Study findings and constraints: Presence/absence analysis assumed near-uniform sequencing depth across donors. As a later analysis revealed, most CMV-associated TCR beta chains appeared HLA-restricted.

The CDR3 covers 16 residues. Looked up from germline, CDR1 is SGDLS and CDR2 is YYNGEE. V dropped 3 bases and J dropped 2 bases, with 17 bases sitting between them. Points on this clone: Its antigen is unidentified.

Use of 60 Vbeta and 13 Jbeta primers characterized the PCR. The method was immunoSEQ multiplex PCR; TCRdb's version includes in-frame clones alone and lacks a portion of them. This sample has roughly 200,000 clones, with roughly four fifths found just once. Material for sequencing was PBMCs. This sequence was found in a middle-aged woman in good health and CMV-seronegative. This chain connects TRBV9 to TRBJ1-2; D gene unclear. The CDR3 loop reads CASSAGGFAANYGYTF. The CDR3 nucleotides are TGTGCCAGCAGCGCAGGAGGTTTTGCCGCCAACTATGGCTACACCTTC.